This T cell receptor beta chain originates from a study of blood T cell repertoires in COVID-19. Whole-study context: PBMCs, B-cell-depleted T cells, or T cells provided the cDNA or gDNA that made up the material.

While infection was still active, Seattle patients were enrolled and then followed longitudinally. Original processing notes: Amplification of reference gene primers was used by the study to estimate nucleated cell counts. Profiling relied on immunoSEQ multiplex PCR, and the TCRdb table lists in-frame clones only, not all of them. The V and J calls and clone size were taken over from that table, and D and trimming were inferred from the DNA. This table has 250,000 to 350,000 clones, approximately 88% appearing once. The sequenced sample consisted of peripheral blood. The source is a human donor with COVID-19, enrolled during active disease. The donor label of this sample is uncertain.

The CDR3 loop reads CASSTVTDTQYF. The DNA of the CDR3 is TGTGCCAGTAGCACAGTCACAGATACGCAGTATTTT. The chain uses TRBV19 and TRBJ2-3, with D unresolved. The CDR3 has 12 amino acids. V was cut by 6 bases and J by 2 bases, with 6 bases left in between. Per the germline V gene, CDR1 is LNHDA and CDR2 is SQIVND (reference sequence). Full variable domain (missing parts from reference TRBV19 and TRBJ2-3): DGGITQSPKYLFRKEGQNVTLSCEQNLNHDAMYWYRQDPGQGLRLIYYSQIVNDFQKGDIAEGYSVSREKKESFPLTVTSAQKNPTAFYLCASSTVTDTQYFGPGTRLTVL.